This T cell receptor beta chain was captured in a study of cytomegalovirus exposure and HLA in healthy donors. Overall study context: Early on, a data release was issued that held 85 million to 95 million unique TCRs from HLA-typed donors. General study points: The study labeled 180 or so TCR beta chains cytomegalovirus-associated.

The CDR3 contains 19 residues. Germline-derived CDR1 and CDR2 are MDHEN and SYDVKM. Trimming at V came to 2 bases and at J to 3 bases, leaving 16 bases not matched to a gene. A word on this clone: Antigen: not known.

Sampled while nominally healthy, donors likely had unrecorded immune exposures. 13 Jbeta primers and 60 Vbeta primers were used for the PCR. Clones were read by immunoSEQ multiplex PCR, and TCRdb kept only the in-frame ones, dropping some. The sample lists approximately 170,000 clones; about 85% were seen once. The TCR was taken from a boy between 2 and 10 years old in good health and CMV-seronegative. The specimen sequenced was PBMCs. The chain couples TRBV28 to TRBJ1-3; 7 bases fit TRBD1. The CDR3 DNA sequence: TGTGCCAGCAGTTTAGGAGGGGGCTTCGGGGATTTTCGTGGAAACACCATATATTTT. Protein sequence: CASSLGGGFGDFRGNTIYF.